The entry below gives a single T cell receptor beta chain sequence along with its context. No per-base quality is available; no much larger clone lies one base away. CDR1 is given as MDHEN and CDR2 as SYDVKM, both from the germline V gene. V trim: 6 bases; J trim: 0 bases; unmatched bases: 14. Taken from cysteine to phenylalanine, the CDR3 has 17 residues. Only the CDR3 DNA is retained, 51 bases long and in frame from the first base. Sample time point, as interpreted from the label and publication: acute HCV infection, within 168 days of estimated infection date. HCV-specific TCR repertoires were characterized directly ex vivo, without prior in vitro expansion of the sequenced cells. Enrolled in the Montreal Hepatitis C Cohort (HEPCO) in Canada, the donors were people who inject drugs, and these donors were followed every 3 months. Acute primary HCV infection was defined as a positive HCV RNA or antibody test that came after a negative test within the prior 24 weeks. A PE-labeled tetramer loaded with the NS3 peptide covering residues 1073-1081 was used to stain HCV-specific cells. Antibodies against CD3, CD8 and CD45RO were used for surface staining, and dead cells were excluded with an aqua fixable dye. The cohort included roughly eight spontaneous resolvers, defined as subjects with HCV RNA clearance within 24 weeks. Frozen stocks of peripheral blood mononuclear cells were first thawed, after which negative isolation of CD8+ T cells was carried out using the MACS CD8+ T cell Isolation Kit. A BD FACSAria II cell sorter was used to sort the cells.

The FACS-sorted cells had their genomic DNA extracted, and the commercial immunoSEQ service was used to sequence the TCRbeta chains. Concerning the study's data processing: Repertoire data were analyzed with ImmunoSEQ Analyzer software v3.0 and R v3.5.1. Only productive rearrangements were analyzed, because any sequences with stop codons or out-of-frame rearrangements were filtered out. Simpson diversity, Shannon entropy, CDR3 length and nucleotide addition metrics were obtained from the sequencing provider. Clonotypes were categorized by frequency as dominant, sub-dominant, low or lowest abundance, and clonotypes below 0.1% were excluded from most analyses. A CDR3 amino acid clonotype was called public if the clonotype appeared in at least two subjects at a cumulative frequency of at least 0.5%. TCRdb took this table from immuneACCESS and kept in-frame rearrangements with V and J called. Such tables lack part of the clones; where checked against another copy, unresolved V genes explain under half of the gap, and the rest is unexplained. V and J calls and clone size come straight from that table; D and trimming were deduced from the DNA. The sample table holds 1,000 or so clones, of which about 63% were seen once. Around 12% of the sample rests with the top ten.

The data belong to a study of CD8 T cells in acute hepatitis C reinfection (dated by TCRdb to the early 2020s). With regard to the full study: This study examined the TCRbeta repertoire of CD8+ T cells that recognize the HCV NS3-1073 epitope, both during acute infection and after viral clearance. From a few spontaneous resolvers and about 6 chronically infected subjects, acute samples were collected within 168 days of the estimated infection date. Paired acute and follow-up samples were contributed by four of the spontaneous resolvers.

On the study overall, not on this receptor specifically: CDR3 sequences shared with other epitopes were rarely observed, and exact matching may have been limited by differing sequencing approaches. Only the TCRbeta chain was sequenced in bulk, so alphabeta pairing of public clonotypes could not be determined. Follow-up repertoires were not available for chronically infected subjects, because NS3-1073 specific cells were too rare to be sorted. High diversity was observed in NS3-1073 specific repertoires, and no significant differences in diversity were found between acute resolver, follow-up resolver and acute chronic samples. TRBV04 and TRBV06 gene families were preferentially used in all groups, and this usage was not explained by overrepresentation in the naive pool. Roughly 14 public clonotypes were found regardless of outcome; one public clonotype used V04-02/J02-02.

The V gene is TRBV28 and the J gene is TRBJ2-7; 7 middle bases align to TRBD1. The sample here was HCV NS3-1073 tetramer-sorted CD8+ T cells from PBMCs, taken during acute infection. Interpreted using the paper, the cell subset or site label stands for: FACS-sorted NS3-1073 tetramer+ CD8+ T cells. This clonotype was obtained from a young woman who spontaneously cleared hepatitis C infection. The nucleotides are TGTGCCAGCAGCCCCACCCCGGGACAGACTTACTCCTACGAGCAGTACTTC. It specifies CASSPTPGQTYSYEQYF.